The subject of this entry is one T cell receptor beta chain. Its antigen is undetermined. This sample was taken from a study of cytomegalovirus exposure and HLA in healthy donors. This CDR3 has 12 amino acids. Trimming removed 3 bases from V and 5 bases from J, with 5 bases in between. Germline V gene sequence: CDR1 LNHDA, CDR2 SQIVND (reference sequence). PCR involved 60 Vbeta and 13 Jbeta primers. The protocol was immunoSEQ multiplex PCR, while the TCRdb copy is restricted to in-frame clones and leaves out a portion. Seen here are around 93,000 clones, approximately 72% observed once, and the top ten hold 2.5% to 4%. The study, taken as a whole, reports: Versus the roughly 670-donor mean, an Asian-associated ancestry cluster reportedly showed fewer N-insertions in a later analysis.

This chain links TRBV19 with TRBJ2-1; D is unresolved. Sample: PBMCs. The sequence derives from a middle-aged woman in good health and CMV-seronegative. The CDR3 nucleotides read TGTGCCAGTAGTATGGCAAACAATGAGCAGTTCTTC. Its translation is CASSMANNEQFF.